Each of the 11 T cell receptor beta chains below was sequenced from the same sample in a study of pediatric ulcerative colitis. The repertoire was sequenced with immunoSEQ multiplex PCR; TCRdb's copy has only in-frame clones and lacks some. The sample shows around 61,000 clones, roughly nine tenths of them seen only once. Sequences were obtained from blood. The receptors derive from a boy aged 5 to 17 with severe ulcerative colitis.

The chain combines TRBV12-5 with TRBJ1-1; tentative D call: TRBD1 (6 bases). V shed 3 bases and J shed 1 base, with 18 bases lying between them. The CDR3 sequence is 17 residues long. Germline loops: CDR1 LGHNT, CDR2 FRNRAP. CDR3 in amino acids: CASGLRVVGGGNTEAFF. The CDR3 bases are TGTGCTAGTGGTTTAAGGGTCGTAGGGGGTGGGAACACTGAAGCTTTCTTT.

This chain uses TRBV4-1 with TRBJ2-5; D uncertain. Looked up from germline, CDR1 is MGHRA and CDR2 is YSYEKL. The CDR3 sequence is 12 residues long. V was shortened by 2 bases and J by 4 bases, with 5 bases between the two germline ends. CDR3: CASSQNRETQYF. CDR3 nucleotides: TGCGCCAGCAGCCAAAATCGAGAGACCCAGTACTTC.

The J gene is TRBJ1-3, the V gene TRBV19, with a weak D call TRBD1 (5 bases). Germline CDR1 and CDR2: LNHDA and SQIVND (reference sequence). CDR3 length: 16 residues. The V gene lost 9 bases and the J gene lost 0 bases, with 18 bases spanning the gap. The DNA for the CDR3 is TGTGCCAGCTACGGGATTACAGGCGCCTCTGGAAACACCATATATTTT. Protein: CASYGITGASGNTIYF.

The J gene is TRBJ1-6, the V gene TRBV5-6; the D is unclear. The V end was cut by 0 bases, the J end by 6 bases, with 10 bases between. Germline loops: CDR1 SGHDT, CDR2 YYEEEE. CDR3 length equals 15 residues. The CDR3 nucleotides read TGTGCCAGCAGCTTGGGGCGCCGTAGTAATTCACCCCTCCACTTT. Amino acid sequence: CASSLGRRSNSPLHF.

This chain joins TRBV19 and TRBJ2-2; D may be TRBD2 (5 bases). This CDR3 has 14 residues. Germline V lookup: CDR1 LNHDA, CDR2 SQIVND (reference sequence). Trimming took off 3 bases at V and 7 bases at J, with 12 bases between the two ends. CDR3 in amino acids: CASSMELVDGELFF. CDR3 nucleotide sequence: TGTGCCAGTAGTATGGAACTAGTCGACGGGGAGCTGTTTTTT.

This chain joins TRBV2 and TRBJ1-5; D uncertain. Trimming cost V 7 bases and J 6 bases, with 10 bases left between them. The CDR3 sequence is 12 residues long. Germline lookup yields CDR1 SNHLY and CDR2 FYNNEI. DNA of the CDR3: TGTGCCAGCAAAATAGGAGGTCAGCCCCAGCATTTT. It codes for CASKIGGQPQHF.

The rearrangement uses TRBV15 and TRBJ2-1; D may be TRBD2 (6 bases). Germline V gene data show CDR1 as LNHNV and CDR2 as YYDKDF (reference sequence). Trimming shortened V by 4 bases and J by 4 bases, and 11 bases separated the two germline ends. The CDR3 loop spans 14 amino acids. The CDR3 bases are TGTGCCACCAGCACGGGACTTCAATACAATGAGCAGTTCTTC. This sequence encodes CATSTGLQYNEQFF.

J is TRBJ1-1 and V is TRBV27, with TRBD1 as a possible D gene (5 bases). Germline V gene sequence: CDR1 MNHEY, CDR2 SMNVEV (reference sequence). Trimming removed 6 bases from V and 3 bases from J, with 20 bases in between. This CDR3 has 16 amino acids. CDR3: CASSHSQGGPYTEAFF. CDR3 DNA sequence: TGTGCCAGCAGCCATTCCCAGGGAGGCCCTTACACTGAAGCTTTCTTT.

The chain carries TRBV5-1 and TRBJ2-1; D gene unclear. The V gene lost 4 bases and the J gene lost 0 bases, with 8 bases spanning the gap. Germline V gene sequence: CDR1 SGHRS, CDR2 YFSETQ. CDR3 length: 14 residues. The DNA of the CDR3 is TGCGCCAGCAGCCTCTCGGGCTCCTACAATGAGCAGTTCTTC. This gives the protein CASSLSGSYNEQFF.

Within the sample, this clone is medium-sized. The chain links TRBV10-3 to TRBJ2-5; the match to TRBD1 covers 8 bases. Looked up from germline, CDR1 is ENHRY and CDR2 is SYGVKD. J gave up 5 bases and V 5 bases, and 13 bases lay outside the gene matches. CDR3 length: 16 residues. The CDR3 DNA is TGTGCCATCAGTCGAAGTGGACAGGGAGAGGTGGAGACCCAGTACTTC. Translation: CAISRSGQGEVETQYF.

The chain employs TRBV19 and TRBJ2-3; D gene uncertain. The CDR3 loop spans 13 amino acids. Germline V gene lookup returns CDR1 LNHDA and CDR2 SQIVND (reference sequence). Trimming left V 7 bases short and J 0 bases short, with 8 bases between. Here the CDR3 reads CASTFSSTDTQYF. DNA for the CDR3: TGTGCCAGTACGTTCTCTAGCACAGATACGCAGTATTTT.